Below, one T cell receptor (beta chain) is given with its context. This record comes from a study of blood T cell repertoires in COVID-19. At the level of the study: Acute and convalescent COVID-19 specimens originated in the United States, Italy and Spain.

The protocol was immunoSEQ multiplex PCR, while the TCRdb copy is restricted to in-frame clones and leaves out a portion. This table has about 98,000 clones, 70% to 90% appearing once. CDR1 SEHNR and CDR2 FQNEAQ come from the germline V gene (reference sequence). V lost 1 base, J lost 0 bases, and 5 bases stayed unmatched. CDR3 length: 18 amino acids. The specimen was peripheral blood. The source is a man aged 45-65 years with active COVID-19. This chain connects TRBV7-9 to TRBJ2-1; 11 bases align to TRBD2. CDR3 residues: CASSLEVGLAGSYNEQFF. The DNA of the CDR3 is TGTGCCAGCAGCTTAGAGGTCGGACTAGCGGGCTCCTACAATGAGCAGTTCTTC.